This TCR beta chain was sequenced during a study of blood T cell repertoires in COVID-19. Study-level background: Material from acute and convalescent COVID-19 was sourced from the United States, Italy and Spain. PBMCs, B-cell-depleted T cells, or T cells were the source of the cDNA or gDNA that made up the material.

Germline-derived CDR1 and CDR2 are KGHDR and SFDVKD. The CDR3 totals 12 residues, both ends included. Regarding this clone: Without the conserved terminal phenylalanine or tryptophan, this CDR3 likely stems from a read error. Because the CDR3's place on the DNA is in doubt, the DNA is left out and the CDR3 is given as listed by TCRdb.

Per the study methods: It was from reference gene primer amplification that nucleated cell counts were estimated. Profiled with immunoSEQ multiplex PCR; TCRdb holds only in-frame clones, not every one. The V and J calls and clone size were taken over from that table, and D and trimming were inferred from the DNA. The sample records 81,000 or so clones, around 92% being singletons. Source material: peripheral blood. The receptor comes from a woman aged 55-75 years with active COVID-19. V usage is TRBV24-1 and J usage is TRBJ1-6. The CDR3 sequence is CATSDLAKHLRG.